This TCR beta chain originates from a study of cytomegalovirus exposure and HLA in healthy donors. Trimming took off 0 bases at V and 2 bases at J, with 7 bases between the two ends. The CDR3 is 14 amino acids. Per germline, CDR1 LNHNV and CDR2 YYDKDF (reference sequence). The PCR made use of 60 Vbeta and 13 Jbeta primers. As handled by the study authors: In a later analysis, roughly 11 million of about 80 million unique beta chains occurred in at least two donors. Measured with immunoSEQ multiplex PCR; TCRdb has only the in-frame clones, and not every one. That table is the source of V, J and clone size, and D and trimming were worked out from the DNA. The table lists roughly 110,000 clones, less than 85% of them singletons. General study findings and limits: A highly shared variant cluster was judged a likely technical artifact. The authors later found most CMV-associated TCR beta chains appeared HLA-restricted. In a later analysis, common viral pathogens appeared linked to several of the most significant clusters.

This clone was picked up one time. Its antigen remains unknown. The sample was PBMCs. The source is a man aged 60 to 69 in good health and CMV-seronegative. V is TRBV15 and J is TRBJ2-5; D remains ambiguous. The CDR3 nucleotides are TGTGCCACCAGCAGAGAGTCACAGCAAGAGACCCAGTACTTC. Protein product: CATSRESQQETQYF.